A single sample is the source of the 18 T cell receptor beta chains below, sequenced in a study of blood T cell repertoires in COVID-19. This table comes from immunoSEQ multiplex PCR, and its TCRdb copy is limited to in-frame clones, with some not included. This table holds 90,000 to 100,000 clones, around nine tenths found once. Sequencing was performed on peripheral blood. The receptors derive from an elderly man with acute or convalescent COVID-19.

The chain joins TRBV5-8 to TRBJ2-2; 12 bases fit TRBD1. Losses at the gene ends were 4 bases for V and 6 bases for J; bases not matched to a gene: 4. Germline V gene sequence: CDR1 SGHTS, CDR2 YDEGEE. CDR3 length equals 15 residues. The CDR3 protein is CASSPGTGGPGELFF. CDR3 sequence (DNA): TGTGCCAGCAGCCCCGGGACAGGGGGCCCCGGGGAGCTGTTTTTT.

This clone showed up just once. The J gene is TRBJ1-2, the V gene TRBV4-2; D uncertain. The CDR3 consists of 15 residues. The V end lost 0 bases, the J end lost 3 bases, and 11 bases lay between the germline ends. Per germline, CDR1 LGHNA and CDR2 YNFKEQ. CDR3 amino acids: CASSQELLGDYGYTF. The CDR3 nucleotides read TGTGCCAGCAGCCAAGAACTACTCGGGGACTATGGCTACACCTTC.

This chain joins TRBV5-1 and TRBJ1-6, with D possibly matching TRBD1 (6 bases). This CDR3 contains 13 residues. Germline V lookup: CDR1 SGHRS, CDR2 YFSETQ. Trimming took off 5 bases at V and 7 bases at J, with 10 bases between the two ends. The CDR3 DNA reads TGCGCCAGCAGACCAGGGGAAAATTCACCCCTCCACTTT. Translated, it gives CASRPGENSPLHF.

V and J are TRBV9 and TRBJ2-1; no clear D gene. Trimming took 0 bases from V and 7 from J, leaving 11 bases between them. CDR3 length: 14 residues. The germline gives CDR1 SGDLS, CDR2 YYNGEE. The CDR3 here is CASSVGSSVNEQFF. CDR3 sequence (DNA): TGTGCCAGCAGCGTAGGGTCCAGCGTTAATGAGCAGTTCTTC.

The rearrangement joins TRBV6-1 to TRBJ1-1; 7 bases agree with TRBD1. Germline lookup yields CDR1 MNHNS and CDR2 SASEGT. The CDR3 totals 15 residues. V lost 3 bases, J lost 1 base, and 5 bases stayed unmatched. DNA of the CDR3: TGTGCCAGCAGTGACGGACAGGTAAAGAACACTGAAGCTTTCTTT. Translating gives CASSDGQVKNTEAFF.

A single count supports this clone. The chain carries TRBV5-1 and TRBJ2-6; 7 nucleotides match TRBD1. The V gene's germline CDR1 is SGHRS and CDR2 YFSETQ. The CDR3 spans 18 residues. V shed 2 bases, J shed 0 bases, and the junction held 8 bases outside the gene matches. CDR3 protein: CASSFTGTAISGANVLTF. In DNA form, the CDR3 reads TGCGCCAGCAGCTTCACCGGGACAGCTATCTCTGGGGCCAACGTCCTGACTTTC.

This clone came up a few times. The chain uses TRBV6-5 and TRBJ2-7, with D perhaps TRBD2 (6 bases). The CDR3 runs 15 residues. CDR1 MNHEY and CDR2 SVGAGI come from the germline V gene. The ends were cut back, 5 bases at V and 6 bases at J, with 20 bases in the middle. The chain's CDR3 is CASSPPEGGASEQYF. CDR3 in DNA: TGTGCCAGCAGTCCGCCAGAGGGAGGAGCTAGCGAGCAGTACTTC.

The chain is built from TRBV7-8 and TRBJ2-3, with TRBD1 identical over 8 bases. Germline V CDR1 and CDR2: SGHVS, FQNEAQ. V gave up 5 bases and J gave up 3 bases; unmatched junction bases: 19. The CDR3 spans 19 residues. The CDR3 sequence: CASSLRTGKRLQGTDTQYF. CDR3 bases: TGTGCCAGCAGCCTTCGGACAGGGAAGAGACTCCAGGGGACAGATACGCAGTATTTT.

V gene TRBV15 combines with J gene TRBJ2-3; 11 positions agree with TRBD1. Germline CDR1 is LNHNV and CDR2 is YYDKDF (reference sequence). The J segment lost 6 bases and the V segment lost 2 bases, leaving 7 bases of the junction unmatched. The CDR3 is made up of 16 amino acids. CDR3 sequence reads: CATSRPGQGATDTQYF. The CDR3 nucleotides are TGTGCCACCAGCAGACCAGGACAGGGGGCCACTGATACGCAGTATTTT.

A few counts support this clone. The chain employs TRBV7-8 and TRBJ1-5; D is possibly TRBD1 (6 bases). In germline, CDR1 is SGHVS, CDR2 FQNEAQ. Trimming removed 5 bases at V and 0 bases at J, with 17 bases between. CDR3 length: 17 amino acids. The CDR3 loop reads CASSPIGGGSSNQPQHF. The CDR3 bases are TGTGCCAGCAGCCCGATAGGGGGGGGCTCTAGCAATCAGCCCCAGCATTTT. Full variable domain (rest looked up from reference TRBV7-8 and TRBJ1-5): GAGVSQSPRYKVAKRGQDVALRCDPISGHVSLFWYQQALGQGPEFLTYFQNEAQLDKSGLPSDRFFAERPEGSVSTLKIQRTQQEDSAVYLCASSPIGGGSSNQPQHFGDGTRLSIL.

The chain joins TRBV2 to TRBJ2-7; D might be TRBD1 (6 bases). Germline assignment: CDR1 SNHLY and CDR2 FYNNEI. Trimming stripped 3 bases from V and 2 bases from J, with 11 bases between. CDR3 size: 14 residues. The CDR3 loop reads CASSEDRQAYEQYF. For the CDR3, the DNA is TGTGCCAGCAGTGAGGACAGACAAGCCTACGAGCAGTACTTC.

CDR3 nucleotides: TGTGCCAGCAGTCCTAGCATGTACGAGCAGTACTTC. Translated: CASSPSMYEQYF. V is TRBV2 and J is TRBJ2-7, with a tentative D call TRBD2 (5 bases). Looked up from germline, CDR1 is SNHLY and CDR2 is FYNNEI. The length of the CDR3 is 12 residues. Trimming left V 5 bases short and J 4 bases short, with 9 bases between. The full variable domain, completed using reference TRBV2 and TRBJ2-7, is EPEVTQTPSHQVTQMGQEVILRCVPISNHLYFYWYRQILGQKVEFLVSFYNNEISEKSEIFDDQFSVERPDGSNFTLKIRSTKLEDSAMYFCASSPSMYEQYFGPGTRLTVT.

DNA for the CDR3: TGTGCCAGAGGGACTAGCGGGACAGATACGCAGTATTTT. This codes for CARGTSGTDTQYF. The J gene is TRBJ2-3, the V gene TRBV2; 12 positions agree with TRBD2. CDR1 and CDR2 (germline): SNHLY, FYNNEI. Trimming took 9 bases from V and 3 from J; bases not matched to a gene: 1. The CDR3 sequence is 13 residues long.

The V call is TRBV6-5, the J call TRBJ2-1; 12 bases are a match to TRBD2. CDR1 and CDR2 from the germline V gene are MNHEY and SVGAGI. The CDR3 spans 15 residues. V lost 5 bases, J lost 9 bases, and 8 bases stayed unmatched. The CDR3 spells CASSMTSGSYGEQFF. CDR3 DNA: TGTGCCAGCAGTATGACTAGCGGGAGTTATGGTGAGCAGTTCTTC.

The chain links TRBV28 to TRBJ2-7; 7 bases fit TRBD2. The trim removed 1 base at V and 0 bases at J, leaving 6 bases unmatched. The CDR3 contains 16 residues. Germline V gene sequence: CDR1 MDHEN, CDR2 SYDVKM. The CDR3 spells CASSLLASGSSYEQYF. The DNA of the CDR3 is TGTGCCAGCAGTTTATTAGCTAGCGGTAGCTCCTACGAGCAGTACTTC.

The genes are TRBV5-6 and TRBJ2-1; 10 bases match TRBD2. The CDR3 covers 15 residues. Germline CDR1 reads SGHDT; CDR2 reads YYEEEE. The ends lost 2 bases at V and 7 bases at J; junction bases unmatched: 6. This chain's CDR3 is CASSFRSGRANEQFF. DNA for the CDR3: TGTGCCAGCAGCTTTCGGAGCGGGAGGGCGAATGAGCAGTTCTTC.

The chain links TRBV23-1 to TRBJ2-6, with 8 bases aligning to TRBD1. TRBV23-1 is an open reading frame whose function is uncertain. This CDR3 is 19 amino acids long. Unmatched junction bases numbered 13, after V lost 4 bases and J lost 2 bases. In DNA, the CDR3 is TGCGCCAGCAGTCCACCTCCGGGACAGGTCTGCCCTGGGGCCAACGTCCTGACTTTC. Translating it yields CASSPPPGQVCPGANVLTF.

The V gene is TRBV6-2 or TRBV6-3, the J gene TRBJ2-1; 8 bases are a match to TRBD2. This CDR3 comprises 15 residues. The germline V gene encodes CDR1 MNHEY and CDR2 SVGEGT. V was clipped by 6 bases and J by 2 bases; unmatched bases: 6. The CDR3: CASSSVAGPYNEQFF. In nucleotides, the CDR3 is TGTGCCAGCAGCTCGGTAGCGGGACCCTACAATGAGCAGTTCTTC.